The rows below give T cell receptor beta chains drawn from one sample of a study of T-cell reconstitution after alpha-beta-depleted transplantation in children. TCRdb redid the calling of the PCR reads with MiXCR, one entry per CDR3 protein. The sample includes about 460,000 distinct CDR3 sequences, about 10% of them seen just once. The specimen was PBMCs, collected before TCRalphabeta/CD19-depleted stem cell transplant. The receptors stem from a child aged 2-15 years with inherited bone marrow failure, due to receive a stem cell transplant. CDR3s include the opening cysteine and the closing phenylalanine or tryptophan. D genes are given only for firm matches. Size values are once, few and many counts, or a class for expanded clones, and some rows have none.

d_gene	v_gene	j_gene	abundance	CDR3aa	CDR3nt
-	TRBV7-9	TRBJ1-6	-	CASSLKQLDSPLHF	TGTGCCAGCAGCTTAAAACAGTTGGATTCACCCCTCCACTTT
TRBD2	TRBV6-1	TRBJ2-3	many	CASSLTTSGRRSHTDTQYF	TGTGCCAGCAGCCTAACGACTAGCGGGAGGAGGTCACACACAGATACGCAGTATTTT
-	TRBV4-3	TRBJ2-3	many	CASSQTYDPPGPHTQYF	TGCGCCAGCAGCCAGACCTATGATCCCCCGGGACCCCATACGCAGTATTTT
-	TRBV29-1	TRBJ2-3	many	CSVAEGGHTDTQYF	TGCAGCGTTGCCGAGGGAGGACACACAGATACGCAGTATTTT
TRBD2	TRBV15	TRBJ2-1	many	CATQPREDAVNEQFF	TGTGCCACACAACCCCGGGAGGATGCGGTAAATGAGCAGTTCTTC
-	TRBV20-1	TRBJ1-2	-	CSASRALRGLNYGYTF	TGCAGTGCTTCGCGGGCCCTCCGGGGCCTTAACTATGGCTACACCTTC
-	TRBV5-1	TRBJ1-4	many	CASSLQHHSGEKLFF	TGCGCCAGCAGCTTACAACACCATTCGGGGGAAAAACTGTTTTTT
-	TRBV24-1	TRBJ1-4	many	CATSDLGGQRVNEKLFF	TGTGCCACCAGTGATTTAGGAGGGCAGCGCGTGAATGAAAAACTGTTTTTT
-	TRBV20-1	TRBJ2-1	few	CSASFYNEQFF	TGCAGTGCTAGCTTCTACAATGAGCAGTTCTTC
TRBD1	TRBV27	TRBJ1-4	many	CASSLKGGRGVEKLFF	TGTGCCAGCAGTTTAAAGGGTGGCAGGGGGGTTGAAAAACTGTTTTTT
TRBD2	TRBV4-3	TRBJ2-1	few	CASSHERTSGSIDEQFF	TGCGCCAGCAGCCACGAGAGGACTAGCGGGAGTATAGATGAGCAGTTCTTC
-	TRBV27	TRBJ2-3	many	CASSFLGTRGTQYF	TGTGCCAGCAGTTTTCTGGGCACTCGGGGCACGCAGTATTTT
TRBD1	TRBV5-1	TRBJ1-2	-	CASSLGPGTGDYGYTF	TGCGCCAGCAGCCTGGGACCCGGGACAGGGGACTATGGCTACACCTTC
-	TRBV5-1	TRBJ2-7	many	CASTGSAGVGEQYF	TGCGCCAGTACGGGATCCGCAGGGGTGGGCGAGCAGTACTTC
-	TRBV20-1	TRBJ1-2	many	CSAGGLTNYGYTF	TGCAGTGCTGGGGGACTGACCAACTATGGCTACACCTTC
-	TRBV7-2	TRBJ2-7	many	CASSLALGMYEQYF	TGTGCCAGCAGCTTAGCGCTGGGAATGTACGAGCAGTACTTC
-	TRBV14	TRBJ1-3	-	CASSRTGWGTGNTIYF	TGTGCCAGCAGCCGCACCGGTTGGGGGACTGGAAACACCATATATTTT
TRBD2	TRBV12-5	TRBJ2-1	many	CASGSDLAALYNEQFF	TGTGCTAGTGGTTCCGACCTAGCGGCCCTCTACAATGAGCAGTTCTTC
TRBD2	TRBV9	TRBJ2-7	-	CASSPRAGAYEQYF	TGTGCCAGCAGCCCTAGAGCGGGGGCCTACGAGCAGTACTTC
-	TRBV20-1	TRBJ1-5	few	CSARGGALNQPQHF	TGCAGTGCTAGAGGAGGGGCCCTAAATCAGCCCCAGCATTTT
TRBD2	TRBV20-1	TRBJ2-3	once	CSARASGRADTQYF	TGCAGTGCTAGGGCTAGCGGGAGAGCCGATACGCAGTATTTT
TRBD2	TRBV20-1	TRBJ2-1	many	CSASEPGLAGGSEQFF	TGCAGTGCTAGTGAACCGGGACTAGCGGGAGGAAGTGAGCAGTTCTTC
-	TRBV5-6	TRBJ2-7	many	CASSFGAGHDEQYF	TGTGCCAGCAGCTTCGGGGCGGGGCACGACGAGCAGTACTTC
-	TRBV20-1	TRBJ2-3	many	CSARDPVGTDTQYF	TGCAGTGCTAGAGATCCCGTAGGGACAGATACGCAGTATTTT
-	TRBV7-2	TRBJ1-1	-	CASRRAREGAEAFF	TGTGCCAGCAGGCGGGCGAGGGAAGGCGCTGAAGCTTTCTTT
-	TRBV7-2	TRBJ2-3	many	CASSLVVLLTDTQYF	TGTGCCAGCAGCTTAGTGGTACTACTAACAGATACGCAGTATTTT
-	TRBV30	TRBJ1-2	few	CAWSDLREGENGYTF	TGTGCCTGGAGTGATCTACGGGAAGGGGAGAATGGCTACACCTTC
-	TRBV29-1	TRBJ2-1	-	CSVRAIEQFF	TGCAGCGTTCGCGCGATTGAGCAGTTCTTC
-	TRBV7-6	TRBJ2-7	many	CASSLGDPLYEQYF	TGTGCCAGCAGCCTCGGGGATCCTCTCTACGAGCAGTACTTC
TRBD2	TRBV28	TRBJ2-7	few	CAILPLYSGRVREQYF	TGTGCCATACTCCCCCTGTATAGCGGGAGAGTTCGGGAGCAGTACTTC
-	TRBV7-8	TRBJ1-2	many	CASRQGIYGYTF	TGTGCCAGCCGCCAGGGGATCTATGGCTACACCTTC
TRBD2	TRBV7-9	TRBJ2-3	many	CASSLRAGPQYF	TGTGCCAGCAGCTTACGAGCGGGACCGCAGTATTTT
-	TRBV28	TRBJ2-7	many	CASSLQPGLTHEQYF	TGTGCCAGCAGCCTCCAGCCGGGATTAACCCACGAGCAGTACTTC
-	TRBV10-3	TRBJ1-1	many	CAISDKRGDTEAFF	TGTGCCATCAGTGATAAACGGGGGGACACTGAAGCTTTCTTT
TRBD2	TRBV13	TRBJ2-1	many	CASSSILAGNGDEQFF	TGTGCCAGCAGCTCTATACTAGCGGGAAATGGAGATGAGCAGTTCTTC
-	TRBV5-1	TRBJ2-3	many	CASSFAGTAFMDTQYF	TGCGCCAGCAGCTTCGCCGGGACTGCCTTTATGGATACGCAGTATTTT